This T cell receptor beta chain comes out of a study of human T cells and chemical hapten exposure. Broader study findings: Significantly more large CDR3 similarity clusters arose among expanded TCRs than among controls.

With regard to this clonotype: The target antigen is unknown.

The time point denotes: patch test 1, 2 weeks after DPC sensitization. Treatment in this sample: therapeutic diphenylcyclopropenone sensitization with weekly scalp DPC. Trimming shortened V by 3 bases and J by 1 base, and 13 bases separated the two germline ends. The CDR3 loop spans 15 amino acids. Germline loops: CDR1 KGHSH, CDR2 LQKENI. TCRdb re-analysed the RACE reads in MiXCR, keeping a single row per CDR3 protein. The sample carries 85,000 or so distinct CDR3 sequences, over 8.5% recorded once. The sample in question was whole blood, obtained in connection with sensitization to the hapten diphenylcyclopropenone (DPC). This chain joins TRBV18 and TRBJ2-7; perhaps TRBD2 as D (5 bases). This receptor was obtained from a woman aged 45-65 years with alopecia areata. Some clones in this sample may be carry-over from other donors' samples. This CDR3 is CASSPRGTMSYEQYF. The CDR3 bases are TGTGCCAGCTCACCCCGGGGTACGATGTCCTACGAGCAGTACTTC.